A selection of T cell receptor beta chains follows, all from one sample in a study of T cell responses to AZD1222 COVID-19 vaccine. Some clones are missing from TCRdb's copy, which holds only in-frame ones; the method was immunoSEQ multiplex PCR. This table holds some 80,000 clones, about 80% found once. The sample here was peripheral blood, taken 28 days after the second dose of the MenACWY control vaccine. These receptors were obtained from an adult who received the MenACWY meningococcal vaccine as a control. CDR3s include the opening cysteine and the closing phenylalanine or tryptophan. Each record gives: CDR3 DNA, CDR3 protein, clone size, V gene, D gene, J gene, CDR3 length. The D gene is left open where the match is weak. Clone size is not always given. Where it is, it says once, few, many or a class for expanded clones.

CDR3nt: TGTGCCAGCAGCCGAGGGGCGACGGCTGGGGCCAACGTCCTGACTTTC
CDR3aa: CASSRGATAGANVLTF
abundance: -
v_gene: TRBV7-8
d_gene: -
j_gene: TRBJ2-6
len: 16

CDR3nt: TGTGCCAGTACCACATCCGGGACAGTAAACAATGAGCAGTTCTTC
CDR3aa: CASTTSGTVNNEQFF
abundance: once
v_gene: TRBV19
d_gene: TRBD1
j_gene: TRBJ2-1
len: 15

CDR3nt: TGTGCCAGTAGTGCCTCCGGGACAGGTCGTTTACATGAGCAGTTCTTC
CDR3aa: CASSASGTGRLHEQFF
abundance: -
v_gene: TRBV19
d_gene: TRBD1
j_gene: TRBJ2-1
len: 16

CDR3nt: TGTGCCAGCAGCTTAAGTAAGGGGAACACTGAAGCTTTCTTT
CDR3aa: CASSLSKGNTEAFF
abundance: -
v_gene: TRBV7-8
d_gene: -
j_gene: TRBJ1-1
len: 14

CDR3nt: TGTGCCAGCAGTTCAGGGGACACTGAAGCTTTCTTT
CDR3aa: CASSSGDTEAFF
abundance: -
v_gene: TRBV28
d_gene: -
j_gene: TRBJ1-1
len: 12

CDR3nt: TGTGCCAGCAGTTTGCCCCGGGTAGCGGGAGGGTACAATGAGCAGTTCTTC
CDR3aa: CASSLPRVAGGYNEQFF
abundance: -
v_gene: TRBV28
d_gene: TRBD2
j_gene: TRBJ2-1
len: 17

CDR3nt: TGTGCCAGCAGCTTCGGACTAGCGGGGTACAATGAGCAGTTCTTC
CDR3aa: CASSFGLAGYNEQFF
abundance: -
v_gene: TRBV5-5
d_gene: TRBD2
j_gene: TRBJ2-1
len: 15

CDR3nt: TGTGCCAGCAGACTGACAGGGGGCGTGAGGCAAGAGACCCAGTACTTC
CDR3aa: CASRLTGGVRQETQYF
abundance: -
v_gene: TRBV2
d_gene: TRBD1
j_gene: TRBJ2-5
len: 16

CDR3nt: TGTGCCAGCAGCCAAGAGGAGGGGGCCAACGTCCTGACTTTC
CDR3aa: CASSQEEGANVLTF
abundance: once
v_gene: TRBV7-9
d_gene: -
j_gene: TRBJ2-6
len: 14

CDR3nt: TGTGCCAGCAGCCGCGGGACGGTCAACACTGAAGCTTTCTTT
CDR3aa: CASSRGTVNTEAFF
abundance: once
v_gene: TRBV6-5
d_gene: -
j_gene: TRBJ1-1
len: 14

CDR3nt: TGCGCCAGCAGCTTCCTCCGGGGTGGCGATTATGAGCAGTTCTTC
CDR3aa: CASSFLRGGDYEQFF
abundance: -
v_gene: TRBV5-1
d_gene: -
j_gene: TRBJ2-1
len: 15

CDR3nt: TGTGCCAGCAGCCAAGATTGGGAGGGGAGGAAGAATGAGCAGTTCTTC
CDR3aa: CASSQDWEGRKNEQFF
abundance: -
v_gene: TRBV3-1/TRBV3-2
d_gene: TRBD2
j_gene: TRBJ2-1
len: 16

CDR3nt: TGCGCCAGCAGCTTGTTGTGGGGGCCCCCCTACGAGCAGTACTTC
CDR3aa: CASSLLWGPPYEQYF
abundance: few
v_gene: TRBV5-1
d_gene: -
j_gene: TRBJ2-7
len: 15

CDR3nt: TGCGCCAGCAGCCCCCTGACTAGCAACAATGAGCAGTTCTTC
CDR3aa: CASSPLTSNNEQFF
abundance: few
v_gene: TRBV4-1
d_gene: TRBD2
j_gene: TRBJ2-1
len: 14

CDR3nt: TGTGCCAGCCTGGGACAGGGGGCCTATAATTCACCCCTCCACTTT
CDR3aa: CASLGQGAYNSPLHF
abundance: -
v_gene: TRBV6-5
d_gene: TRBD1
j_gene: TRBJ1-6
len: 15

CDR3nt: TGTGCCGGGGGATATGAGGGCTATGGCTACACCTTC
CDR3aa: CAGGYEGYGYTF
abundance: -
v_gene: TRBV7-9
d_gene: -
j_gene: TRBJ1-2
len: 12

CDR3nt: TGTGCCAGCAGTGAAAGACTCCCCCGGGACTATGGCTACACCTTC
CDR3aa: CASSERLPRDYGYTF
abundance: -
v_gene: TRBV6-1
d_gene: -
j_gene: TRBJ1-2
len: 15

CDR3nt: TGTGCCAGCAGAGTTGGAGCCCAAGAGACCCAGTACTTC
CDR3aa: CASRVGAQETQYF
abundance: -
v_gene: TRBV2
d_gene: -
j_gene: TRBJ2-5
len: 13

CDR3nt: TGTGCCAGCAGCCAAACATACCGGGAGACCCAGTACTTC
CDR3aa: CASSQTYRETQYF
abundance: -
v_gene: TRBV3-1/TRBV3-2
d_gene: -
j_gene: TRBJ2-5
len: 13

CDR3nt: TGTGCCAGTTCCGGAGAATACTATGGCTACACCTTC
CDR3aa: CASSGEYYGYTF
abundance: once
v_gene: TRBV19
d_gene: -
j_gene: TRBJ1-2
len: 12

CDR3nt: TGCGCCAGCAGCTGGGGACTAGCGGGAGCCCAAGAGACCCAGTACTTC
CDR3aa: CASSWGLAGAQETQYF
abundance: -
v_gene: TRBV5-1
d_gene: TRBD2
j_gene: TRBJ2-5
len: 16

CDR3nt: TGTGCCAGCAGCTTAGGAGGCTATGGCTACACCTTC
CDR3aa: CASSLGGYGYTF
abundance: -
v_gene: TRBV5-6
d_gene: -
j_gene: TRBJ1-2
len: 12

CDR3nt: TGTGCCAGCTCACCAACCCGGGACTCCTCCTACAATGAGCAGTTCTTC
CDR3aa: CASSPTRDSSYNEQFF
abundance: -
v_gene: TRBV18
d_gene: -
j_gene: TRBJ2-1
len: 16

CDR3nt: TGTGCCAGCAGCCCGACAGGGAGGGAAGAGACCCAGTACTTC
CDR3aa: CASSPTGREETQYF
abundance: -
v_gene: TRBV5-6
d_gene: -
j_gene: TRBJ2-5
len: 14

CDR3nt: TGTGCCAGCAGACTAAGTGATAGGACTGAAGCTTTCTTT
CDR3aa: CASRLSDRTEAFF
abundance: -
v_gene: TRBV6-5
d_gene: -
j_gene: TRBJ1-1
len: 13

CDR3nt: TGTGCCAGCAGTTACCAGGCCCGGTCCTCCACCGGGGAGCTGTTTTTT
CDR3aa: CASSYQARSSTGELFF
abundance: -
v_gene: TRBV6-2/TRBV6-3
d_gene: -
j_gene: TRBJ2-2
len: 16

CDR3nt: TGCGCCAGCAGCTCCCCAGACCTTGCCGTCACAGATACGCAGTATTTT
CDR3aa: CASSSPDLAVTDTQYF
abundance: -
v_gene: TRBV5-1
d_gene: -
j_gene: TRBJ2-3
len: 16

CDR3nt: TGTGCCAGCAGCCAAGCGGACGGACAGTACACTGAAGCTTTCTTT
CDR3aa: CASSQADGQYTEAFF
abundance: -
v_gene: TRBV4-2
d_gene: -
j_gene: TRBJ1-1
len: 15